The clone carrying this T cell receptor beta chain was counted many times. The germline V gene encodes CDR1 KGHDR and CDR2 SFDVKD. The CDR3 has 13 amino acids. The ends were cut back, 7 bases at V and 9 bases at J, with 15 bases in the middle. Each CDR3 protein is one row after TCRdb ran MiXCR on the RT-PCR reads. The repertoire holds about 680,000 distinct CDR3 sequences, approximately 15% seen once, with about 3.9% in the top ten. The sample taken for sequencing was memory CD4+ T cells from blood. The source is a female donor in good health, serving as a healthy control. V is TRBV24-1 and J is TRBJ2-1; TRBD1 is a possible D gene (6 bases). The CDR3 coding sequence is TGTGCCACCAGGGAAACAGGGCTCAGTGAGCAGTTCTTC. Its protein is CATRETGLSEQFF.